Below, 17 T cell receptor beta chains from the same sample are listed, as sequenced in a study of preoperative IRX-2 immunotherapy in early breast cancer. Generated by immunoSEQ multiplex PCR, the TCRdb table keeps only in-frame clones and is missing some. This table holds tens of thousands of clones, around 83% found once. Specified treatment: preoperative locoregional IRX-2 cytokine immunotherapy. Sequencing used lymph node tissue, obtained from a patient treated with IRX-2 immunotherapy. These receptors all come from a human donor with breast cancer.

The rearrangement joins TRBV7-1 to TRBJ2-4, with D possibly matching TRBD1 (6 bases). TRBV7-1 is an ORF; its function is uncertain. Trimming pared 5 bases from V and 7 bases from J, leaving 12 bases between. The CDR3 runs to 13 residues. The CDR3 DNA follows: TGTGCCAGCAGCCCCCGACAGGCCAACATTCAGTACTTC. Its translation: CASSPRQANIQYF.

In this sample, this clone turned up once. The CDR3 DNA sequence: TGTGCCAGCAGTTACTCCGACGCTCTAGCGGGAGAAGGGGATAGCACAGATACGCAGTATTTT. This gives the protein CASSYSDALAGEGDSTDTQYF. This chain connects TRBV6-7 to TRBJ2-3; 10 bases are shared with TRBD2. TRBV6-7 is assigned to the ORF class and has an uncertain function. Losses at the gene ends were 0 bases for V and 0 bases for J; bases not matched to a gene: 15. The CDR3 covers 21 residues.

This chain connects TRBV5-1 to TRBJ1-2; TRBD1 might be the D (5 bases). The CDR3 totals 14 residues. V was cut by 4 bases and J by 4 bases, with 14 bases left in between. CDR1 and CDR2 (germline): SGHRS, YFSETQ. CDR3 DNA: TGCGCCAGCAGCCAGAGGGGCGGTGTCTATGGCTACACCTTC. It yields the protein CASSQRGGVYGYTF.

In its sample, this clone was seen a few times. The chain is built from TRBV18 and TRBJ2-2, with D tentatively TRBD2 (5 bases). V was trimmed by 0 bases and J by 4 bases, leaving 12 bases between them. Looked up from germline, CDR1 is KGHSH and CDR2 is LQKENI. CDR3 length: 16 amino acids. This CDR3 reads CASSPPEVDSTGELFF. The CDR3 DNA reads TGTGCCAGCTCACCACCGGAGGTTGATTCCACCGGGGAGCTGTTTTTT.

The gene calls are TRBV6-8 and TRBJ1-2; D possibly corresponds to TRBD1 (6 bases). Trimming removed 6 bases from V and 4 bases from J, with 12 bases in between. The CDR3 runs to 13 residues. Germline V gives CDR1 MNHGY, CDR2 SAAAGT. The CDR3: CASRATGFYGYTF. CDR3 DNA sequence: TGTGCCAGCAGGGCGACAGGTTTCTATGGCTACACCTTC.

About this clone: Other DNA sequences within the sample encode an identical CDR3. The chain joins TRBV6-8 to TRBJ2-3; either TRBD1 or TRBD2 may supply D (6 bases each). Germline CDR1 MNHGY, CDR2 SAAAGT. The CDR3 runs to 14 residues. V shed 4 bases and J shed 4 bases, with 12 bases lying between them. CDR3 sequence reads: CASSLGGRADTQYF. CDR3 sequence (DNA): TGTGCCAGCAGTTTAGGGGGGCGCGCAGATACGCAGTATTTT.

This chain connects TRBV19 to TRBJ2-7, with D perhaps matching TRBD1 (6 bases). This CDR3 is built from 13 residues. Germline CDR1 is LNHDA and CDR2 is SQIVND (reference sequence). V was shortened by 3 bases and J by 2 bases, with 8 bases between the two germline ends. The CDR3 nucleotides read TGTGCCAGTAGTATGGGGACACCCTACGAGCAGTACTTC. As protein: CASSMGTPYEQYF.

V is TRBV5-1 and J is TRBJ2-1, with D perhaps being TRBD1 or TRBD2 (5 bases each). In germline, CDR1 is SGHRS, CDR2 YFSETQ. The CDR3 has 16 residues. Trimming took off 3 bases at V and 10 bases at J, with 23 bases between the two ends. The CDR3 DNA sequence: TGCGCCAGCAGCTGGCCCCCGGGGCAGCTTCTCCGGGAGCAGTTCTTC. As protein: CASSWPPGQLLREQFF. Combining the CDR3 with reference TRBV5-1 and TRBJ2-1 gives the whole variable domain KAGVTQTPRYLIKTRGQQVTLSCSPISGHRSVSWYQQTPGQGLQFLFEYFSETQRNKGNFPGRFSGRQFSNSRSEMNVSTLELGDSALYLCASSWPPGQLLREQFFGPGTRLTVL.

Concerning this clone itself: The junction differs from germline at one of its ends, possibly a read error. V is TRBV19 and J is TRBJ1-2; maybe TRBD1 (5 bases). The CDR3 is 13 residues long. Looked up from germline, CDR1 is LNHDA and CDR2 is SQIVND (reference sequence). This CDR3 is CASTLQELGGYTF. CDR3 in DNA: TGTGCCAGTACCTTACAGGAATTGGGTGGCTACACCTTT.

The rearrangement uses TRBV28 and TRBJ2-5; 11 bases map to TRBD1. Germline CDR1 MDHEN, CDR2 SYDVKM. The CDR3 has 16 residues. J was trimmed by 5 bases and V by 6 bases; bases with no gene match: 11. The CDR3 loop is CASSLAGTGGIETQYF. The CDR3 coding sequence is TGTGCCAGCAGCTTAGCCGGGACAGGGGGGATTGAGACCCAGTACTTC.

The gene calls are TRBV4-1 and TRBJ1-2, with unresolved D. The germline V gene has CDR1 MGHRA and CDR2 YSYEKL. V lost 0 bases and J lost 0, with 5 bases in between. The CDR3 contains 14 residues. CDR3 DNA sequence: TGCGCCAGCAGCCAAGAGCAGGCTAACTATGGCTACACCTTC. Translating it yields CASSQEQANYGYTF.

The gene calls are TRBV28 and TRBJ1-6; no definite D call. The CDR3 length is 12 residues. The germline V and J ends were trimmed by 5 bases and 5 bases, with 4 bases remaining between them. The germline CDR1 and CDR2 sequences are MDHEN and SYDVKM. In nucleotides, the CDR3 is TGTGCCAGCAGTGGGCATAATTCACCCCTCCACTTT. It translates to CASSGHNSPLHF.

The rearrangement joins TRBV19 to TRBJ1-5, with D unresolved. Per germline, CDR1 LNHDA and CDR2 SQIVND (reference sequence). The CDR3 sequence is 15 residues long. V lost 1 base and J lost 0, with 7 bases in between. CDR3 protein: CASSIGPHSNQPQHF. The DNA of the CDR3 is TGTGCCAGTAGTATAGGGCCCCATAGCAATCAGCCCCAGCATTTT. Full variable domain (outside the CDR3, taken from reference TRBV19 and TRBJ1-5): DGGITQSPKYLFRKEGQNVTLSCEQNLNHDAMYWYRQDPGQGLRLIYYSQIVNDFQKGDIAEGYSVSREKKESFPLTVTSAQKNPTAFYLCASSIGPHSNQPQHFGDGTRLSIL.

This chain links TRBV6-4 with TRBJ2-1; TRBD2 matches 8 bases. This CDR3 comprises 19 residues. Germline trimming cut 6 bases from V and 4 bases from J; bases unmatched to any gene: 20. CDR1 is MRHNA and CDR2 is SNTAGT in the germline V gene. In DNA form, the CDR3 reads TGTGCCAGCAGACCCCACGGTCATTCCGGGACTAGGAATTACAATGAGCAGTTCTTC. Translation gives CASRPHGHSGTRNYNEQFF.

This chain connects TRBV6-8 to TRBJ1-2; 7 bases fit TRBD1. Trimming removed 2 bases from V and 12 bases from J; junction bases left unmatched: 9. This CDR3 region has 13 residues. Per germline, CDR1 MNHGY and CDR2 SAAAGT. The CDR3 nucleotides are TGTGCCAGCAGTTACCGCCGACAGGGCGAAAACACCTTC. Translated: CASSYRRQGENTF.

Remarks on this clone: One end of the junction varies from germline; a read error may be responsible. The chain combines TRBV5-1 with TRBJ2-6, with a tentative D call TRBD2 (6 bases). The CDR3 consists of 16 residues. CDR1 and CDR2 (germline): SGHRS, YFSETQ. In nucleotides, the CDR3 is TGCGCCAGCAGAGCCGGGACTTCGGGCGGGGCCAACGTCCTAACTTTC. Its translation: CASRAGTSGGANVLTF.

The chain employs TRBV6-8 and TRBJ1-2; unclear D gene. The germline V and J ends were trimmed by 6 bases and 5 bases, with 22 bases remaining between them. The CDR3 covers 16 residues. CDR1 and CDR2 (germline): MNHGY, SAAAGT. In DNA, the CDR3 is TGTGCCAGCAGCACCGGGTCCCCGGGAGTTCAGTATGGCTACACCTTC. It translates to CASSTGSPGVQYGYTF.